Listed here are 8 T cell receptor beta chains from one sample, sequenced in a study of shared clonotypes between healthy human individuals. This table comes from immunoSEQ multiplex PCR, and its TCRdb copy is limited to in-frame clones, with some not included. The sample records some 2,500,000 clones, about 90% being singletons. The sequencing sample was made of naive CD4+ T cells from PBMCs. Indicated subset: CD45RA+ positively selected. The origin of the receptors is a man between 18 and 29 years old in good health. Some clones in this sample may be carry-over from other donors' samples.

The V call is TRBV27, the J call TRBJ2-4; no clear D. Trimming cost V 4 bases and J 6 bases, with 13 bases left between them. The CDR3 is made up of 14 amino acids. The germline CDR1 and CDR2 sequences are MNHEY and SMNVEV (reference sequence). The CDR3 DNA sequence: TGTGCCAGCAGTTCGCCAATTAAGAGAAACATTCAGTACTTC. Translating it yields CASSSPIKRNIQYF.

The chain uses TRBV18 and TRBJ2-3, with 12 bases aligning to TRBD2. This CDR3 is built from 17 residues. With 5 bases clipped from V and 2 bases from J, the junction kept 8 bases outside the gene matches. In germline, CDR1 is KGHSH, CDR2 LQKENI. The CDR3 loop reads CASSTLGLAGPTDTQYF. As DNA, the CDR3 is TGTGCCAGCTCAACGCTGGGACTAGCGGGTCCCACAGATACGCAGTATTTT.

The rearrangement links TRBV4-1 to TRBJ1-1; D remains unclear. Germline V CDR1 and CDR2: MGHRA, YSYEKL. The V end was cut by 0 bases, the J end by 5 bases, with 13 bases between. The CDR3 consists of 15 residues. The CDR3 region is CASSQEVSGWTEAFF. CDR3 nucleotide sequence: TGCGCCAGCAGCCAAGAGGTGAGTGGATGGACTGAAGCTTTCTTT.

The CDR3 sequence: CASSILLGRGNTGELFF. The CDR3, as DNA: TGTGCCAGTAGTATTCTTTTGGGACGCGGCAACACCGGGGAGCTGTTTTTT. The rearrangement joins TRBV19 to TRBJ2-2; either TRBD1 or TRBD2 may supply D (5 bases each). Trimming removed 3 bases from V and 2 bases from J, with 16 bases in between. CDR1 is LNHDA, CDR2 SQIVND, per germline (reference sequence). The CDR3 totals 17 residues.

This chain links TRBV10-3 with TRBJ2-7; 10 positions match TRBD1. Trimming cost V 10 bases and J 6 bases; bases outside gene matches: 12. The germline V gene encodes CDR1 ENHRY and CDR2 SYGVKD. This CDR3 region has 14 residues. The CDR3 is CATGPGTGALEQYF. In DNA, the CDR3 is TGTGCCACCGGCCCCGGGACAGGGGCCCTCGAGCAGTACTTC.

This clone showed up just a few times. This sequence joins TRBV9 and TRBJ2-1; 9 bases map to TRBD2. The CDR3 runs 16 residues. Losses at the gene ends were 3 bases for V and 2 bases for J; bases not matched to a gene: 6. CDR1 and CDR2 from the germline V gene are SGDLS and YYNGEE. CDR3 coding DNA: TGTGCCAGCAGCGGATATAGCGGGAGCCCCTACAATGAGCAGTTCTTC. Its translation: CASSGYSGSPYNEQFF.

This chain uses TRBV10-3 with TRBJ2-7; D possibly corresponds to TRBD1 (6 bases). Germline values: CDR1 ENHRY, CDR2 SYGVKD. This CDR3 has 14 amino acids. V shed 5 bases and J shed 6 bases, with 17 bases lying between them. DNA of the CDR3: TGTGCCATCAGTACCACCATGAAGGACAGCGAGCAGTACTTC. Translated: CAISTTMKDSEQYF.

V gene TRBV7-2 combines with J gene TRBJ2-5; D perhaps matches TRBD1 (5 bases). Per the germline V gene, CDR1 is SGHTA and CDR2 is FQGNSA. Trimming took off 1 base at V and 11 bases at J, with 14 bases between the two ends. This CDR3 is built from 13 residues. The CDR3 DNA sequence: TGTGCCAGCAGCTTAGAGGTGGCAGGGCTTCAGTACTTC. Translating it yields CASSLEVAGLQYF.